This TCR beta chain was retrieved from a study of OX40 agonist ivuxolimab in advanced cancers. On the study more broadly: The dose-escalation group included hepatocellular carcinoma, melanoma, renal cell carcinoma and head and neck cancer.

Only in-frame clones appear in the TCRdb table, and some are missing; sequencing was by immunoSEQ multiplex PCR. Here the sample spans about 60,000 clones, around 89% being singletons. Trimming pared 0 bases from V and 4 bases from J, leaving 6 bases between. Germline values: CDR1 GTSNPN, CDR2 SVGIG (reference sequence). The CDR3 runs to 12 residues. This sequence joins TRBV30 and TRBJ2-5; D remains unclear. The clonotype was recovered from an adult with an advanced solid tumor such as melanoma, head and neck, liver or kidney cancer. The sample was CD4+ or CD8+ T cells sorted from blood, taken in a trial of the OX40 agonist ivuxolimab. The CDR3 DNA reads TGTGCCTGGAGTGTAGACCGAGAGACCCAGTACTTC. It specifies CAWSVDRETQYF.